This TCR beta chain originates from a study of blood T cell repertoires in COVID-19. Overall study: Samples of COVID-19 (acute and convalescent) were obtained from the United States, Italy and Spain. T cells, B-cell-depleted T cells, or PBMCs supplied cDNA or gDNA.

Seattle's enrolled individuals joined amid active infection and were then monitored longitudinally. As processed by the authors: Amplified reference gene primers provided the basis for estimating nucleated cell counts. The data were produced by immunoSEQ multiplex PCR, yet TCRdb's version contains in-frame clones alone and is incomplete. From that table come the V and J calls and clone size; the DNA was used to work out D and trimming. The sample contains fewer than 300,000 clones, 85% to 90% of which appear only once. The germline V gene has CDR1 MGHDK and CDR2 SYGVNS. The CDR3 is made up of 15 amino acids. V gave up 2 bases and J gave up 5 bases, with 10 bases separating them.

The chain links TRBV25-1 to TRBJ1-6; no firm D call. The sequenced material came from peripheral blood. The source is a woman in her forties or fifties with COVID-19, enrolled during active disease. In DNA form, the CDR3 reads TGTGCCAGCAGTGAACGAGTGATTAATAATTCACCCCTCCACTTT. It specifies CASSERVINNSPLHF.